This is a list of T cell receptor beta chains from one sample in a study of monozygotic twins with inflammatory bowel disease. TCRdb re-called the 5' RACE reads and gives one entry per CDR3 protein, without DNA. This sample contains approximately 400,000 distinct CDR3 sequences. Sample: blood. Every receptor here comes from a human donor with ulcerative colitis or Crohn's disease, or a healthy co-twin of an affected twin (not recorded which). The CDR3 runs from the conserved cysteine through the conserved F or W.

V gene,J gene,CDR3 protein
TRBV20-1,TRBJ2-5,CSADLRVQETQYF
TRBV29-1,TRBJ2-7,CSVPGTLYEQYF
TRBV20-1,TRBJ2-7,CSAKGGARATYEQYF
TRBV20-1,TRBJ1-5,CSARDQYRGPRHF
TRBV19,TRBJ2-1,CASSMVGRSSYNEQFF
TRBV6-1,TRBJ2-3,CASSELSWGTSGGITDTQYF
TRBV20-1,TRBJ1-6,CSATPQGERSPLHF
TRBV19,TRBJ1-3,CASSGGQAGGPSGNTIYF
TRBV27,TRBJ2-2,CASTPAGSGELFF
TRBV5-1,TRBJ2-1,CASSFADPSYNEQFF
TRBV21-1,TRBJ1-2,CASSGRVAGGGYTF
TRBV20-1,TRBJ2-7,CSARGTTPRTPSTYEQYF
TRBV6-2/TRBV6-3,TRBJ2-5,CAISILAGGPETQYF
TRBV11-1,TRBJ1-4,CASSLIRLWGATNEKLFF
TRBV20-1,TRBJ2-1,CSARDLASGATYNEQFF
TRBV5-5,TRBJ1-4,CASAEGVKDEKLFF
TRBV5-1,TRBJ1-1,CASSLGSSRTGRTEAFF
TRBV15,TRBJ2-1,CATSRVGAYNEQFF
TRBV15,TRBJ1-5,CATSRQNRGVNQPQHF
TRBV5-1,TRBJ2-7,CASSWEGLGYEQYF
TRBV18,TRBJ1-2,CASSPDRADGYTF
TRBV5-1,TRBJ1-1,CASSLVPAGDHINTEAFF
TRBV20-1,TRBJ2-5,CSAIKGGKRETQYF
TRBV28,TRBJ2-1,CASSRGAGGKRIF
TRBV3-1,TRBJ2-2,CASSQREGAGELFF
TRBV2,TRBJ1-5,CASTGGRSNQPQHF
TRBV5-1,TRBJ2-3,CASSLVSSGSNTDTQYF
TRBV9,TRBJ2-5,CASSLPSGGGVRETQYF
TRBV19,TRBJ2-3,CASSIDGATDTQYF
TRBV5-5,TRBJ2-7,CASSGPVPASGEQYF
TRBV4-3,TRBJ2-7,CASSQVVNRGERSYEQYF
TRBV4-3,TRBJ2-7,CASSQDRGVWFEQYF
TRBV7-9,TRBJ2-3,CASSLVPLGGGSDTQYF
TRBV9,TRBJ2-3,CASSVRGQGATDTQYF
TRBV10-3,TRBJ2-7,CAISPGLAGGGSYEQYF
TRBV7-4,TRBJ1-3,CASSLGGGSRHRHGNTIYF
TRBV5-1,TRBJ2-3,CASSLTGGPSDTQYF